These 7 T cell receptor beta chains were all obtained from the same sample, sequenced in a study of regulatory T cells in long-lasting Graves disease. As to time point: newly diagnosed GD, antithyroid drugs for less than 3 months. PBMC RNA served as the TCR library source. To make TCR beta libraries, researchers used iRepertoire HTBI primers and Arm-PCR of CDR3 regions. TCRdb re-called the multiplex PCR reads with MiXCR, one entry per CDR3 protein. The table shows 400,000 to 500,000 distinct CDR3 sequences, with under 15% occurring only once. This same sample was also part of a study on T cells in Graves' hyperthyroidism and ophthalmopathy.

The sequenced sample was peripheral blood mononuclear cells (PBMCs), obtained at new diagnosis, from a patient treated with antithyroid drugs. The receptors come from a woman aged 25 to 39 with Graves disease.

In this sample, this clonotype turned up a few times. CDR3 nucleotides: TGTGCCAGCAGCTTAATAGGGGACAGCACAGATACGCAGTATTTT. Residues: CASSLIGDSTDTQYF. This chain joins TRBV7-3 and TRBJ2-3; D may match TRBD1 or TRBD2 (5 bases each). The V end was cut by 1 base, the J end by 0 bases, with 8 bases between. This CDR3 comprises 15 residues. The germline V gene encodes CDR1 SGHTA and CDR2 FQGTGA.

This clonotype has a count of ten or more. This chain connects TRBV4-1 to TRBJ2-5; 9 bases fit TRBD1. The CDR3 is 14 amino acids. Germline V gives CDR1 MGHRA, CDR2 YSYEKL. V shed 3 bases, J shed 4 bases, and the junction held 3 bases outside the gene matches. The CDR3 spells CASSQTGGRETQYF. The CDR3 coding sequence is TGCGCCAGCAGCCAGACAGGGGGTCGAGAGACCCAGTACTTC.

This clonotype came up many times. The CDR3 loop is CASRQGVGNQPQHF. In DNA form, the CDR3 reads TGTGCCAGCAGACAGGGAGTAGGCAATCAGCCCCAGCATTTT. The V and J genes are TRBV6-1 and TRBJ1-5; TRBD1 is a possible D gene (6 bases). V dropped 6 bases and J dropped 2 bases, with 11 bases sitting between them. Germline loops: CDR1 MNHNS, CDR2 SASEGT. The CDR3 length is 14 residues.

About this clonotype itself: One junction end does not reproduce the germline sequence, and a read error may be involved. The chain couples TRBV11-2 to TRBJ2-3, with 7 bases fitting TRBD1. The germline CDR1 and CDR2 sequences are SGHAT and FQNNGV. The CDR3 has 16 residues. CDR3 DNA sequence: TGCGCCAGCAGTCGACGAATTACAGGGGTGGGAGATACGCAGTATTTT. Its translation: CASSRRITGVGDTQYF.

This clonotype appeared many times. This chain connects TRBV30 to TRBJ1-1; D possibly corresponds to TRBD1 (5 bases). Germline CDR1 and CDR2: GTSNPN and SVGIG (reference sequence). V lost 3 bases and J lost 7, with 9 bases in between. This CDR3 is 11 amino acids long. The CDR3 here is CAWRTDLEAFF. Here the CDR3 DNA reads TGTGCCTGGAGGACAGATCTTGAAGCTTTCTTT.

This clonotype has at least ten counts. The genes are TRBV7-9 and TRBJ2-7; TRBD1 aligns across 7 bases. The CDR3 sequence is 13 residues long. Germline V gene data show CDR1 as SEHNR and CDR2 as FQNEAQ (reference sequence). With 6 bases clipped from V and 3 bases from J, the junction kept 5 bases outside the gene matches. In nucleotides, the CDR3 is TGTGCCAGCAGGGCCGGGACAGACTACGAGCAGTACTTC. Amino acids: CASRAGTDYEQYF.

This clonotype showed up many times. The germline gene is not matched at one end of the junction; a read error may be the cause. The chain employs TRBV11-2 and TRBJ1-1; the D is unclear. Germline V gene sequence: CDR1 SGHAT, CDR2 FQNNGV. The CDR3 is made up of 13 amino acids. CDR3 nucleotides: TGTGCCAGCAGCGTAGACACCAACACTGAAGCTTTCTTT. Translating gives CASSVDTNTEAFF.